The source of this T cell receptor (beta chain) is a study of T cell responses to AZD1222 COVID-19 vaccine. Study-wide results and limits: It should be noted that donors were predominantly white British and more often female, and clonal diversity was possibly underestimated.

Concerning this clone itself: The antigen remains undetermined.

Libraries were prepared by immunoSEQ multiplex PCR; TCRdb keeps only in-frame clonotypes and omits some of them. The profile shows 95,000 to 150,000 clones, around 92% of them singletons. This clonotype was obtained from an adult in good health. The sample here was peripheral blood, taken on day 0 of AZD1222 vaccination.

The CDR3 region has the DNA TGTGCCAGCAGGACACAGGGGAACTATGGCTACACCTTC. Its translation is CASRTQGNYGYTF. The genes are TRBV28 and TRBJ1-2; TRBD1 aligns across 7 bases. Germline loops: CDR1 MDHEN, CDR2 SYDVKM. The CDR3 is 13 amino acids. With 6 bases clipped from V and 2 bases from J, the junction kept 3 bases outside the gene matches.